A single T cell receptor (beta chain) is shown here with its context. No antigen is known for it. This CDR3 comprises 14 residues. Germline CDR1 and CDR2: KGHSH and LQKENI. Trimming took 2 bases from V and 1 from J, leaving 8 bases between them. The sample originates from a study of cytomegalovirus exposure and HLA in healthy donors. Amplification used 60 Vbeta primers and 13 Jbeta primers. Sequencing was performed with immunoSEQ multiplex PCR; in TCRdb, only in-frame clones are kept and a portion is missing. The sample comprises more than 85,000 clones, 76% of which are singletons, and approximately 8.2% rests with the top ten. The study, taken as a whole, reports: In vitro experiments confirmed that three CMV-associated chains were specific for CMV antigens. Analyzed later, most CMV-associated TCR beta chains appeared HLA-restricted. Some V segments could not be told apart, so they were left out, TRBV6-2 and TRBV6-3 among them.

The sequenced sample consisted of PBMCs. This sequence joins TRBV18 and TRBJ2-5; D is unclear. This receptor was obtained from a man between 40 and 49 years old in good health and CMV-seropositive. The CDR3 here is CASSPGPAQETQYF. Written as DNA, the CDR3 is TGTGCCAGCTCACCAGGGCCAGCCCAAGAGACCCAGTACTTC. Supplemented by reference TRBV18 and TRBJ2-5, the full variable domain reads NAGVMQNPRHLVRRRGQEARLRCSPMKGHSHVYWYRQLPEEGLKFMVYLQKENIIDESGMPKERFSAEFPKEGPSILRIQQVVRGDSAAYFCASSPGPAQETQYFGPGTRLLVL.